These 5 T cell receptor beta chains came from one sample sequenced in a study of human T cells and chemical hapten exposure. Sample time point: pre-sensitization, week 0. Treatment noted: therapeutic diphenylcyclopropenone sensitization with weekly scalp DPC. One entry per CDR3 protein, called by TCRdb with MiXCR from the RACE reads. This sample yields about 64,000 distinct CDR3 sequences, of which about 11% are seen a single time; approximately 4.2% belongs to the top ten. The material sequenced was whole blood, taken in connection with sensitization to the hapten diphenylcyclopropenone (DPC). These receptors originate from a woman between 40 and 55 years old with alopecia areata. Some clones in this sample may be carry-over from other donors' samples.

In its sample, this clonotype was seen many times. One junction end does not reproduce the germline sequence, and a read error may be involved. V gene TRBV7-7 combines with J gene TRBJ2-2, with D unresolved. Germline assignment: CDR1 SSHAT and CDR2 FNYEAQ (reference sequence). The CDR3 extends over 16 amino acids. CDR3 nucleotide sequence: TGTGCTAGCAGCTTACACGCAGGACCCAACACCGGGGAGCTGTTTTTT. Amino acid sequence: CASSLHAGPNTGELFF. Supplemented by reference TRBV7-7 and TRBJ2-2, the full variable domain reads GAGVSQSPRYKVTKRGQDVTLRCDPISSHATLYWYQQALGQGPEFLTYFNYEAQPDKSGLPSDRFSAERPEGSISTLTIQRTEQRDSAMYRCASSLHAGPNTGELFFGEGSRLTVL.

This clonotype was recorded many times. The chain carries TRBV24-1 and TRBJ2-5; TRBD1 matches at 7 bases. The J segment lost 7 bases and the V segment lost 3 bases, leaving 4 bases of the junction unmatched. The length of the CDR3 is 13 residues. Germline V gene sequence: CDR1 KGHDR, CDR2 SFDVKD. The CDR3 sequence: CATSDGGQTTQYF. The CDR3 region has the DNA TGTGCCACCAGTGATGGGGGACAGACGACCCAGTACTTC.

This clonotype has a count of ten or more. The chain carries TRBV6-1 and TRBJ1-1; D may be TRBD1 (6 bases). Germline values: CDR1 MNHNS, CDR2 SASEGT. The CDR3 is 18 residues long. V was clipped by 4 bases and J by 0 bases, with 21 bases between them. This chain's CDR3 is CASSALPVGEGVNTEAFF. The CDR3 DNA reads as TGTGCCAGCAGTGCCTTACCCGTCGGAGAGGGGGTGAACACTGAAGCTTTCTTT.

This clonotype has at least ten counts. The chain couples TRBV11-2 to TRBJ2-7; weak D call: TRBD2 (5 bases). Trimming left V 1 base short and J 6 bases short, with 10 bases between. The CDR3 has 13 amino acids. CDR1 SGHAT and CDR2 FQNNGV come from the germline V gene. Here the CDR3 DNA reads TGTGCCAGCAGCTTAGGTTCGGGAAGCGAGCAGTACTTC. Amino acid sequence: CASSLGSGSEQYF. Based on the CDR3 plus reference TRBV11-2 and TRBJ2-7, the full variable domain is EAGVAQSPRYKIIEKRQSVAFWCNPISGHATLYWYQQILGQGPKLLIQFQNNGVVDDSQLPKDRFSAERLKGVDSTLKIQPAKLEDSAVYLCASSLGSGSEQYFGPGTRLTVT.

The chain joins TRBV11-2 to TRBJ1-5; D gene unclear. This CDR3 comprises 14 residues. The V end lost 4 bases, the J end lost 0 bases, and 7 bases lay between the germline ends. The V gene's germline CDR1 is SGHAT and CDR2 FQNNGV. CDR3 nucleotide sequence: TGTGCCAGCAGCTCCAGCGATAGCAATCAGCCCCAGCATTTT. Encoded protein: CASSSSDSNQPQHF.